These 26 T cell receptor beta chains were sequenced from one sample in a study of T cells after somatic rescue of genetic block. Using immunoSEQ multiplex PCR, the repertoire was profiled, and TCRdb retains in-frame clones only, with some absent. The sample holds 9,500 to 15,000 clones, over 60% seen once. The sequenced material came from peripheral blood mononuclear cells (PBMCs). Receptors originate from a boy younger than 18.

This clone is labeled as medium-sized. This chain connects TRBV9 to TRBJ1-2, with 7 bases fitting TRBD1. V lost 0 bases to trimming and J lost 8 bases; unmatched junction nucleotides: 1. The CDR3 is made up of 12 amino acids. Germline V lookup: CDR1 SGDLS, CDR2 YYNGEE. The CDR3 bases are TGTGCCAGCAGCGTAGCAGGGGGAGGCTACACCTTC. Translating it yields CASSVAGGGYTF.

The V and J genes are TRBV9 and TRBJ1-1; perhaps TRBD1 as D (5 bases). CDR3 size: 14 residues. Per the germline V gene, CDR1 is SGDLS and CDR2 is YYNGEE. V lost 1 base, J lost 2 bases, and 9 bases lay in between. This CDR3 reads CASSVLTGNTEAFF. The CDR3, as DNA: TGTGCCAGCAGCGTACTCACAGGCAACACTGAAGCTTTCTTT.

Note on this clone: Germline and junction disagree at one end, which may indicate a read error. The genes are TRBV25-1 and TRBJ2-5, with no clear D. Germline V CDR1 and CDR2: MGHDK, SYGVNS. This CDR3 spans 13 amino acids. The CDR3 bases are TGTGCCAGCAGTGAAATGGCACAAGAGAGCCAGTACTTC. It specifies CASSEMAQESQYF.

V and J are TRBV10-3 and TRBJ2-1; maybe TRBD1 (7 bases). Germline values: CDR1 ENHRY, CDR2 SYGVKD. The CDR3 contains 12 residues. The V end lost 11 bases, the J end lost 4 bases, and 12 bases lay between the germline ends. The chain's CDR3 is CAAGQSYNEQFF. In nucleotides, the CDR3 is TGTGCCGCGGGACAGTCTTACAATGAGCAGTTCTTC.

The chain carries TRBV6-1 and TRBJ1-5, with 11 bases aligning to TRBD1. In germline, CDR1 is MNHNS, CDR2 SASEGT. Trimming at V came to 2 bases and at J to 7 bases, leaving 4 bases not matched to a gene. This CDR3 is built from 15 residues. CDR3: CASSELGQGVQPQHF. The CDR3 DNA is TGTGCCAGCAGTGAATTGGGACAGGGGGTGCAGCCCCAGCATTTT.

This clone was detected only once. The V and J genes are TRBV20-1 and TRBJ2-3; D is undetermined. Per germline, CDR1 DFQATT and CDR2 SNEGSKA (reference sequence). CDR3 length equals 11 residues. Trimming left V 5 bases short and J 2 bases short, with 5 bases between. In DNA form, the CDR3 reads TGCAGTGCTCGGTCCACAGATACGCAGTATTTT. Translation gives CSARSTDTQYF.

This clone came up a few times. The CDR3 region has the DNA TGTGCCAGCAGCCAAGAGAATCCAGGGGGCGACGAGACCCAGTACTTC. Amino acid sequence: CASSQENPGGDETQYF. The rearrangement uses TRBV4-2 and TRBJ2-5; 8 bases line up with TRBD1. Trimming took 0 bases from V and 5 from J; bases not matched to a gene: 8. Germline V gene data show CDR1 as LGHNA and CDR2 as YNFKEQ. The CDR3 consists of 16 residues.

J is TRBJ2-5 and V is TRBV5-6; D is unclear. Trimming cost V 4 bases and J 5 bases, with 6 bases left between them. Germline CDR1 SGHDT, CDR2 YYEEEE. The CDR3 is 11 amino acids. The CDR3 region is CASSSMETQYF. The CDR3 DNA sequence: TGTGCCAGCAGCAGCATGGAGACCCAGTACTTC.

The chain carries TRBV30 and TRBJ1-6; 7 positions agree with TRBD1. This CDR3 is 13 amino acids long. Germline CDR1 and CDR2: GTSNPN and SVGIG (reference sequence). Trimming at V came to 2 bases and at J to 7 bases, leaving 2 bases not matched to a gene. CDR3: CAWSTGQNSPLHF. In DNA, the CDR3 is TGTGCCTGGAGTACGGGACAGAATTCACCCCTCCACTTT.

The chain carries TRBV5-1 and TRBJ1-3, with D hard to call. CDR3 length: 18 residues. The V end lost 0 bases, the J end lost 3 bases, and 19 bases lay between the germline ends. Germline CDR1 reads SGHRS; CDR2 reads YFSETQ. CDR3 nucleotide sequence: TGCGCCAGCAGCTTGGGGTGGGGAGCCCAGCCGGATGGAAACACCATATATTTT. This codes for CASSLGWGAQPDGNTIYF. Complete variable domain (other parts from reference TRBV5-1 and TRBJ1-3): KAGVTQTPRYLIKTRGQQVTLSCSPISGHRSVSWYQQTPGQGLQFLFEYFSETQRNKGNFPGRFSGRQFSNSRSEMNVSTLELGDSALYLCASSLGWGAQPDGNTIYFGEGSWLTVV.

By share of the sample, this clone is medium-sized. In DNA form, the CDR3 reads TGTGCCAGCAGTTTATGGCGGGGGGGTACTGAAGCTTTCTTT. It specifies CASSLWRGGTEAFF. The chain combines TRBV27 with TRBJ1-1; D perhaps matches TRBD1 (5 bases). The CDR3 runs 14 residues. Looked up from germline, CDR1 is MNHEY and CDR2 is SMNVEV (reference sequence). Trimming shortened V by 1 base and J by 5 bases, and 11 bases separated the two germline ends.

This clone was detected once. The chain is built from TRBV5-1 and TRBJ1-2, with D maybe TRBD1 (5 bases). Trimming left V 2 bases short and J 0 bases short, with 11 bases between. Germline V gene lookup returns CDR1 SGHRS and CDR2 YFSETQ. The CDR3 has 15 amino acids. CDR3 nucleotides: TGCGCCAGCAGCTTCGGGACGGTCACTAACTATGGCTACACCTTC. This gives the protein CASSFGTVTNYGYTF.

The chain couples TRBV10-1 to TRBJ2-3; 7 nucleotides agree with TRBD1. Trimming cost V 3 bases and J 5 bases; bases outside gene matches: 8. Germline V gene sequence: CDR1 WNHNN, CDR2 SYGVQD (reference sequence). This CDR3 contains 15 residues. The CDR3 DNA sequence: TGCGCCAGCAGTGAACTACAGGGGTTGGGAGATACGCAGTATTTT. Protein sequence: CASSELQGLGDTQYF.

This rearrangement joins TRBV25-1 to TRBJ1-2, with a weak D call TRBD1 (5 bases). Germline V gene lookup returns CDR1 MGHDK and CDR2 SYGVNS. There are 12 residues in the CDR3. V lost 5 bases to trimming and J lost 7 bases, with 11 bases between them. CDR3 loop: CASSSAGGGYTF. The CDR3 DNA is TGTGCCAGCAGTTCCGCCGGGGGTGGCTACACCTTC.

CDR3 sequence (DNA): TGTGCCATCACCGGACAGGGGAAGGGTAACTATGGCTACACCTTC. Amino acid sequence: CAITGQGKGNYGYTF. The chain carries TRBV10-3 and TRBJ1-2, with 9 bases lining up with TRBD1. The ends lost 7 bases at V and 1 base at J; junction bases unmatched: 7. The CDR3 covers 15 residues. CDR1 and CDR2 from the germline V gene are ENHRY and SYGVKD.

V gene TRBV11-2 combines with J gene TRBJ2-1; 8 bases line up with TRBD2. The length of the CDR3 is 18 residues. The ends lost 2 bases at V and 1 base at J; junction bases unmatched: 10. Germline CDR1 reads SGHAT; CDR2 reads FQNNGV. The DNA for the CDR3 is TGTGCCAGCAGCTTACCCTACGCCCGGGGGGGATCCTACAATGAGCAGTTCTTC. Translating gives CASSLPYARGGSYNEQFF.

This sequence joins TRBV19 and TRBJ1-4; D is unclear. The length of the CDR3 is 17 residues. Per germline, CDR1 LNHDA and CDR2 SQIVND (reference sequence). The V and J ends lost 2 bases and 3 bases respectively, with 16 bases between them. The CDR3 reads CASSIHAAGVSNEKLFF. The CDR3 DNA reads TGTGCCAGTAGTATACACGCGGCAGGAGTGTCTAATGAAAAACTGTTTTTT.

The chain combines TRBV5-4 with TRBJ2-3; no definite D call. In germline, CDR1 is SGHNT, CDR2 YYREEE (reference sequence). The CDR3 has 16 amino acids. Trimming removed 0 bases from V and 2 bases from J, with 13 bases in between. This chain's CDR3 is CASSLEASRATDTQYF. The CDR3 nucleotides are TGTGCCAGCAGCTTGGAGGCCTCCCGAGCCACAGATACGCAGTATTTT.

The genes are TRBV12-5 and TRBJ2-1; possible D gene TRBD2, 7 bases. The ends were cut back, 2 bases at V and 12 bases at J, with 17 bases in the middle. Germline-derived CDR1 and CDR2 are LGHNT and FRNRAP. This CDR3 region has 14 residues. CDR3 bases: TGTGCTAGTGGTTTGCTCCACGGCGGGGGCCGGCAGTTCTTC. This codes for CASGLLHGGGRQFF. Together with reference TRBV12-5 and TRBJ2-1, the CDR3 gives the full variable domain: DARVTQTPRHKVTEMGQEVTMRCQPILGHNTVFWYRQTMMQGLELLAYFRNRAPLDDSGMPKDRFSAEMPDATLATLKIQPSEPRDSAVYFCASGLLHGGGRQFFGPGTRLTVL.

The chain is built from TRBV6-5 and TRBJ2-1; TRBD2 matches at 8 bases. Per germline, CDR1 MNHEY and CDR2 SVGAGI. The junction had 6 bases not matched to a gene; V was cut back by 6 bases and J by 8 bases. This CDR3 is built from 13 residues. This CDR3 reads CASRRTSFDEQFF. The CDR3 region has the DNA TGTGCCAGCAGGAGGACTAGCTTTGATGAGCAGTTCTTC.

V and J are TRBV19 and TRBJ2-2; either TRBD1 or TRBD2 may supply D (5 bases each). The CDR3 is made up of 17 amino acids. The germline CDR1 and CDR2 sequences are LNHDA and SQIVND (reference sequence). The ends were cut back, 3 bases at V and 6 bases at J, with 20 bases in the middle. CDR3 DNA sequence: TGTGCCAGTAGTATTTTTCCCGGGACCCGAACCGCCGGGGAGCTGTTTTTT. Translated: CASSIFPGTRTAGELFF.

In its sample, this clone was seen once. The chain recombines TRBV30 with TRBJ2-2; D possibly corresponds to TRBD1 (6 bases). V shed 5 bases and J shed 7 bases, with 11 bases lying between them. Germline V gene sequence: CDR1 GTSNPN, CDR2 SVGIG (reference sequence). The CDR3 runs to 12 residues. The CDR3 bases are TGTGCCTGGTCCTCAGGGGTCGGGGAGCTGTTTTTT. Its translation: CAWSSGVGELFF.

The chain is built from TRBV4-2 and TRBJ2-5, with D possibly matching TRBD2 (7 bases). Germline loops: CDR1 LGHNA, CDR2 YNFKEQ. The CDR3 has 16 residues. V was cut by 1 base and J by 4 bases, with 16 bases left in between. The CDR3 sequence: CASSQGGQGRGETQYF. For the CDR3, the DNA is TGTGCCAGCAGCCAAGGAGGGCAGGGGAGGGGAGAGACCCAGTACTTC.

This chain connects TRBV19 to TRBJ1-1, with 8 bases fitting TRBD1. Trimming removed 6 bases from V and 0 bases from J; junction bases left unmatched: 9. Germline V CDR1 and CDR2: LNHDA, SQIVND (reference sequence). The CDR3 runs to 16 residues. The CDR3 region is CASSFPGGGMNTEAFF. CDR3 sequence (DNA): TGTGCCAGTAGCTTTCCAGGGGGCGGAATGAACACTGAAGCTTTCTTT.

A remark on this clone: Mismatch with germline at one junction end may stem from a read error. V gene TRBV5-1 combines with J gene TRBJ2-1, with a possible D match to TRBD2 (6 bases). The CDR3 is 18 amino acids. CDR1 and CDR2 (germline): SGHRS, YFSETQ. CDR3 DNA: TGCACCAGCAGCGCGGAGACTTTAGCGGTACCAATATACAATGAGCAGTTCTTC. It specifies CTSSAETLAVPIYNEQFF.

The CDR3 spells CASSQAGTGYSPLHF. CDR3 in DNA: TGTGCCAGCAGCCAAGCCGGGACAGGGTATTCACCCCTCCACTTT. The rearrangement joins TRBV14 to TRBJ1-6; 9 bases fit TRBD1. The CDR3 extends over 15 amino acids. J lost 8 bases, V lost 1 base, and 3 bases had no gene match. Germline CDR1 and CDR2: SGHDN and FVKESK.